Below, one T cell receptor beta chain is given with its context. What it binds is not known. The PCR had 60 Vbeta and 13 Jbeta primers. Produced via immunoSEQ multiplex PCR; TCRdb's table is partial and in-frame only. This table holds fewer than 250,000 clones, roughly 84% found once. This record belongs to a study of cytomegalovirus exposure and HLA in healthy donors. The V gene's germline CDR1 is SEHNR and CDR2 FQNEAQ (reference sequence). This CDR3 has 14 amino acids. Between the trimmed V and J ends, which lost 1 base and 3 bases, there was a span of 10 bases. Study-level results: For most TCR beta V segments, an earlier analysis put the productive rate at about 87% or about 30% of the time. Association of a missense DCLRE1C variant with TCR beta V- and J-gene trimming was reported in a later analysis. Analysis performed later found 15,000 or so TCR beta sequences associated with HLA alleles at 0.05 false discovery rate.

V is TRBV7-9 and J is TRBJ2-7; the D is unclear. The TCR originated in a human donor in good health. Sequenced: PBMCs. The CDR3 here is CASSLGQENYEQYF. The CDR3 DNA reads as TGTGCCAGCAGCTTAGGGCAGGAAAACTACGAGCAGTACTTC.